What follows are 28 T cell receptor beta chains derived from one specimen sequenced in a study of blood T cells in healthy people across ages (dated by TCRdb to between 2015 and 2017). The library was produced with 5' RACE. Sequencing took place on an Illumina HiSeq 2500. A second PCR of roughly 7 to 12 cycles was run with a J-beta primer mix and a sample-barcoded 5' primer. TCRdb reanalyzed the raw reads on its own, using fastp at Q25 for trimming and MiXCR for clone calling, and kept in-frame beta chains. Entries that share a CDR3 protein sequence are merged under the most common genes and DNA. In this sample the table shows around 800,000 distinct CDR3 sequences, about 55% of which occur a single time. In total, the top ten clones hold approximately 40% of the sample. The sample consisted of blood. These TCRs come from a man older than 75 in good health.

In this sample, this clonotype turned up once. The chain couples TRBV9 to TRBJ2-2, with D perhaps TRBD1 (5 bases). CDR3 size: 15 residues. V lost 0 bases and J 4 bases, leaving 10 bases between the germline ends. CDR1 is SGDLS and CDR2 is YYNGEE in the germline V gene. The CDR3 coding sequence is TGTGCCAGCAGCGTAGACGTTCAGGGCACCGGGGAGCTGTTTTTT. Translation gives CASSVDVQGTGELFF. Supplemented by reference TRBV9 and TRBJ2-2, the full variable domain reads DSGVTQTPKHLITATGQRVTLRCSPRSGDLSVYWYQQSLDQGLQFLIQYYNGEERAKGNILERFSAQQFPDLHSELNLSSLELGDSALYFCASSVDVQGTGELFFGEGSRLTVL.

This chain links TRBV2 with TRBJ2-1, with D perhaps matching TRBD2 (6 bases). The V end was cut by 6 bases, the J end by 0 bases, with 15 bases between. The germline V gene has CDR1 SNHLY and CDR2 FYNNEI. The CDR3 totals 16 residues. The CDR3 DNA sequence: TGTGCCAGCAGGCGGGACGGCCGGAGCTCCTACAATGAGCAGTTCTTC. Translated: CASRRDGRSSYNEQFF.

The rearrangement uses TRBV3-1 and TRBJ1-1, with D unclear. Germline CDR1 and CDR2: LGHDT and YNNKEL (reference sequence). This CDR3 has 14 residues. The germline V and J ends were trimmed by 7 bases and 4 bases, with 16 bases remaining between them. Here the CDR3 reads CASISGPRGTEAFF. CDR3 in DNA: TGTGCCAGCATCTCGGGCCCCCGGGGCACTGAAGCTTTCTTT.

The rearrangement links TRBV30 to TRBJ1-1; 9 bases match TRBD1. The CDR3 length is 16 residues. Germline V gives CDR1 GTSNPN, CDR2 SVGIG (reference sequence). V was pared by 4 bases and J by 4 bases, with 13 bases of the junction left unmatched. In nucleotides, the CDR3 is TGTGCCTGGATCGGATGGGGACAGGGTTTGAGCACTGAAGCTTTCTTT. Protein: CAWIGWGQGLSTEAFF.

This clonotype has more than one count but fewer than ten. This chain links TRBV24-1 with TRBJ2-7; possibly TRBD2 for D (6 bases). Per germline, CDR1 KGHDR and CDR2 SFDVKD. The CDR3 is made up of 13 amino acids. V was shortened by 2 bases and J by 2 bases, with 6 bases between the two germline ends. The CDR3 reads CATSDSGAYEQYF. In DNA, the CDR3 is TGTGCCACCAGTGATTCGGGGGCCTACGAGCAGTACTTC.

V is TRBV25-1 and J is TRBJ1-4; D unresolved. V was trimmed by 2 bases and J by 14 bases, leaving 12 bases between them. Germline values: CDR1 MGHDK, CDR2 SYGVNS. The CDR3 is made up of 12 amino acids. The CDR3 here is CASSENLLDLFF. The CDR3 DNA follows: TGTGCCAGCAGTGAAAACCTTCTTGATCTGTTTTTT.

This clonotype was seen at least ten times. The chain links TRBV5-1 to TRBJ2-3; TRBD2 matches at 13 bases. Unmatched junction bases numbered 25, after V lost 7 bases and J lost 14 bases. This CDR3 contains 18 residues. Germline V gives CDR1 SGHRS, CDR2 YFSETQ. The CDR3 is CASPAFGLAGVRYRYAYF. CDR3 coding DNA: TGCGCCAGCCCGGCCTTCGGACTAGCGGGAGTTCGTTACAGATACGCGTATTTT.

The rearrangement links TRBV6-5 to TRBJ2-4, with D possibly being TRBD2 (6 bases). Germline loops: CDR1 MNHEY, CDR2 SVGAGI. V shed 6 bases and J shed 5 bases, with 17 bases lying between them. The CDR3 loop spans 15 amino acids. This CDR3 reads CASRSSGLGENIQYF. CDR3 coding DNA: TGTGCCAGCAGAAGTAGCGGACTGGGAGAAAACATTCAGTACTTC.

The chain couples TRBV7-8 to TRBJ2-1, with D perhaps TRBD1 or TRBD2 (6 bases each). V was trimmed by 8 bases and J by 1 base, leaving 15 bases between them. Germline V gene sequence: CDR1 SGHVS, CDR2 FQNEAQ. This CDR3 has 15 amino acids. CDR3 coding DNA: TGTGCCAGCGCGCCGCGGGACATTTCCTACAATGAGCAGTTCTTC. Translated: CASAPRDISYNEQFF. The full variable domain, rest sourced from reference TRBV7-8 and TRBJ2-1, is GAGVSQSPRYKVAKRGQDVALRCDPISGHVSLFWYQQALGQGPEFLTYFQNEAQLDKSGLPSDRFFAERPEGSVSTLKIQRTQQEDSAVYLCASAPRDISYNEQFFGPGTRLTVL.

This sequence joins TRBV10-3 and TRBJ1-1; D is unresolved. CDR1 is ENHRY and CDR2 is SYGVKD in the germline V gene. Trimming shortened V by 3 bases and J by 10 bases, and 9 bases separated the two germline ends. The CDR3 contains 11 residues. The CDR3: CAISDVGLAFF. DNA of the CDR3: TGTGCCATCAGTGATGTGGGGTTAGCTTTCTTT.

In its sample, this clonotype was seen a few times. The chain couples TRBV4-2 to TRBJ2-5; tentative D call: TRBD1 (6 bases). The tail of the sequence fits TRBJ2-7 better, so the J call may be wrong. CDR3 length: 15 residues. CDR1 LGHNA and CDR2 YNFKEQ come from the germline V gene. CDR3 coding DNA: TGTGCCAGCAGCCGGGGGCCCCGCGTCGCCCACGAGCAGTACTTC. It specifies CASSRGPRVAHEQYF.

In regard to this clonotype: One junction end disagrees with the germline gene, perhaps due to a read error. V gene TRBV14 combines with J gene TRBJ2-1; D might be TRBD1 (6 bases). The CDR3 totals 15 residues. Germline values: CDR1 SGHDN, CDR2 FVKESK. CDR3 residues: CTSSPWGTRSNEQFF. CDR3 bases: TGTACCAGCAGCCCCTGGGGGACAAGGAGCAATGAGCAGTTCTTC. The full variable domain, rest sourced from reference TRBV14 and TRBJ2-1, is EAGVTQFPSHSVIEKGQTVTLRCDPISGHDNLYWYRRVMGKEIKFLLHFVKESKQDESGMPNNRFLAERTGGTYSTLKVQPAELEDSGVYFCTSSPWGTRSNEQFFGPGTRLTVL.

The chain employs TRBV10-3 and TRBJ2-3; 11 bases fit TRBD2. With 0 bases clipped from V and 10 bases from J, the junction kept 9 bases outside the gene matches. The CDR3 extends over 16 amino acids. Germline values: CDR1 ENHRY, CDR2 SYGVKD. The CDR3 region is CAISESSLAGGSAQYF. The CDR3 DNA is TGTGCCATCAGTGAGTCTAGCCTAGCGGGAGGTAGCGCGCAGTATTTT.

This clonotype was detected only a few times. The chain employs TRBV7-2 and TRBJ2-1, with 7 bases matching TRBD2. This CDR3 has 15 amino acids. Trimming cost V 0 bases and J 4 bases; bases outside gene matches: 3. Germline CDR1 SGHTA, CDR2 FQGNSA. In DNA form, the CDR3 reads TGTGCCAGCAGCTTAGCAAGCGGGAATTACAATGAGCAGTTCTTC. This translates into CASSLASGNYNEQFF.

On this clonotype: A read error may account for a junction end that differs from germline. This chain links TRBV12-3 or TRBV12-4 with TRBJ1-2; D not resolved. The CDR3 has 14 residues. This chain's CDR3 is CARSLGTYNYGYTF. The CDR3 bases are TGTGCCCGCAGTTTAGGCACCTATAACTATGGCTACACCTTC.

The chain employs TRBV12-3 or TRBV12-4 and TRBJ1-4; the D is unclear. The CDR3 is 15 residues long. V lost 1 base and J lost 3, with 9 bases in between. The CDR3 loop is CASSLVGRPNEKLFF. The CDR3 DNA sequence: TGTGCCAGCAGTTTAGTAGGGAGACCTAATGAAAAACTGTTTTTT.

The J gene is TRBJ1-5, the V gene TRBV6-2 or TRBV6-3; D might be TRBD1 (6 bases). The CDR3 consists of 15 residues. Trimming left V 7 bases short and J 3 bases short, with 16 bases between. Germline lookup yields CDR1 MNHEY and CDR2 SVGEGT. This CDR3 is CASKPLRDNNQPQHF. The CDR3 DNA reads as TGTGCCAGCAAGCCCCTCCGGGACAACAATCAGCCCCAGCATTTT.

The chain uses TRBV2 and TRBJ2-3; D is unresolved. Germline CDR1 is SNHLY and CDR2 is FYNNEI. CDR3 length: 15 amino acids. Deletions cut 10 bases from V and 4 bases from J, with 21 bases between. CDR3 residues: CATLAGRNAPDTQYF. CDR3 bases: TGTGCCACCCTTGCCGGTAGAAACGCCCCAGATACGCAGTATTTT.

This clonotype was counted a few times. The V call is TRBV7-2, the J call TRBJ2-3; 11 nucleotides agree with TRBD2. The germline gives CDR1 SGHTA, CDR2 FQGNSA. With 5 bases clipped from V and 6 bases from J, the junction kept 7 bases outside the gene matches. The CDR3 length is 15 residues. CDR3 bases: TGTGCCAGCAGCGTCGGGACTAGCGGATTGGATACGCAGTATTTT. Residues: CASSVGTSGLDTQYF. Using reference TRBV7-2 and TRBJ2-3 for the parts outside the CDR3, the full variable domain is GAGVSQSPSNKVTEKGKDVELRCDPISGHTALYWYRQSLGQGLEFLIYFQGNSAPDKSGLPSDRFSAERTGGSVSTLTIQRTQQEDSAVYLCASSVGTSGLDTQYFGPGTRLTVL.

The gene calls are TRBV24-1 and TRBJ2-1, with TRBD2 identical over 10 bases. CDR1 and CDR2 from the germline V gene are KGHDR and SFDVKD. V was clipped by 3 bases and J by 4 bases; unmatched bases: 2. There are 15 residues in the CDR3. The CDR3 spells CATSDPSGSYNEQFF. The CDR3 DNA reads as TGTGCCACCAGTGATCCTAGCGGGAGTTACAATGAGCAGTTCTTC.

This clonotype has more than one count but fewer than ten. CDR3 in DNA: TGCAGTGCTAGAAGTAACTTCGGAGAGACCCAGTACTTC. Its translation: CSARSNFGETQYF. The genes are TRBV20-1 and TRBJ2-5; D not certain. The CDR3 runs 13 residues. The V gene's germline CDR1 is DFQATT and CDR2 SNEGSKA (reference sequence). V was trimmed by 2 bases and J by 4 bases, leaving 11 bases between them.

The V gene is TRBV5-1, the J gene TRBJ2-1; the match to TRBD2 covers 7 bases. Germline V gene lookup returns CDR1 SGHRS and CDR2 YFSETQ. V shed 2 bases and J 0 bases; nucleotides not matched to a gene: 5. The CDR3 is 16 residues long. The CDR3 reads CASSLSGGISYNEQFF. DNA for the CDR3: TGCGCCAGCAGCTTATCGGGGGGAATCTCCTACAATGAGCAGTTCTTC. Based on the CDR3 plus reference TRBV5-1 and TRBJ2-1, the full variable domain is KAGVTQTPRYLIKTRGQQVTLSCSPISGHRSVSWYQQTPGQGLQFLFEYFSETQRNKGNFPGRFSGRQFSNSRSEMNVSTLELGDSALYLCASSLSGGISYNEQFFGPGTRLTVL.

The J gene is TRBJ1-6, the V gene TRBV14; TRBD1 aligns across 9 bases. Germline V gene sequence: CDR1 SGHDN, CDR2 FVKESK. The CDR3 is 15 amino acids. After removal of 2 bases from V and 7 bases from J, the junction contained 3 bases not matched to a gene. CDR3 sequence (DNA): TGTGCCAGCAGCCAAACAGGGGGCCAGAATTCACCCCTCCACTTT. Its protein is CASSQTGGQNSPLHF.

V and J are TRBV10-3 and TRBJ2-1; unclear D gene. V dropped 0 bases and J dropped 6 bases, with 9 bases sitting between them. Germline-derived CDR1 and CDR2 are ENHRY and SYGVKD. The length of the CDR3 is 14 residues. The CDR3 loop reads CAISESLKPNEQFF. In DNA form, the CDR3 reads TGTGCCATCAGTGAGTCTCTTAAGCCCAATGAGCAGTTCTTC.

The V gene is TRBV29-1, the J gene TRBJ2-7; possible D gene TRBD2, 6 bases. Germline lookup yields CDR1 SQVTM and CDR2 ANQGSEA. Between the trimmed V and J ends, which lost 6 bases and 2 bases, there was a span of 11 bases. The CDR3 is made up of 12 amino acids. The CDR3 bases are TGCAGCGTAGGGACTTCTCCCTACGAGCAGTACTTC. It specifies CSVGTSPYEQYF.

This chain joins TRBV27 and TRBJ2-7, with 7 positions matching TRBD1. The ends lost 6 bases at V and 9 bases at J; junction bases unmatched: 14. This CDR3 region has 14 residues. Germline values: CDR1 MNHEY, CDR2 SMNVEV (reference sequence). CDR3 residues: CASRDRRHSDGQYF. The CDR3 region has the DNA TGTGCCAGCAGGGACAGGCGTCACTCCGACGGGCAGTACTTC.

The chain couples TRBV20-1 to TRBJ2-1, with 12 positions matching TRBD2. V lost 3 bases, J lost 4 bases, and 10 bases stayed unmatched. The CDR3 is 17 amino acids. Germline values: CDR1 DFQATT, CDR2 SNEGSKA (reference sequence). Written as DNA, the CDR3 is TGCAGTGCTAGTAGTCTAGCGGGGGGGGTTTCGTACAATGAGCAGTTCTTC. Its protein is CSASSLAGGVSYNEQFF.

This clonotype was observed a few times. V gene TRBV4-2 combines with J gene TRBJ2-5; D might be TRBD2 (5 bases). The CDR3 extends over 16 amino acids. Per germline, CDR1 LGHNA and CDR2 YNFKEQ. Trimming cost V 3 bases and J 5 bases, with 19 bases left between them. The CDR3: CASSQRAANMGETQYF. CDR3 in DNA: TGTGCCAGCAGCCAGCGGGCAGCAAACATGGGGGAGACCCAGTACTTC.